These T cell receptor beta chains were read from a single sample in a study of post-analysis software for immune sequencing data. TCRdb reprocessed the PCR reads with MiXCR, giving one entry per CDR3 protein. The table lists under 200,000 distinct CDR3 sequences, around 34% of them singletons. Source: blood, taken after autologous hematopoietic stem cell transplantation. The receptor source for this set is a girl aged 5-17 years with multiple sclerosis. CDR3s include the opening cysteine and the closing phenylalanine or tryptophan. The D gene is left open where the match is weak. Clone size is not always given. Where it is, it says once, few, many or a class for expanded clones.

v_gene: TRBV28
abundance: few
len: 14
d_gene: TRBD1
j_gene: TRBJ2-5
CDR3nt: TGTGCCAGCAGTTTAAGACAGGGGCCGGGGACCCAGTACTTC
CDR3aa: CASSLRQGPGTQYF

v_gene: TRBV6-1
abundance: -
len: 14
d_gene: -
j_gene: TRBJ2-5
CDR3nt: TGTGCCAGCGTTCCCCCACTCGGGAGAGGGACCCAGTACTTC
CDR3aa: CASVPPLGRGTQYF

v_gene: TRBV12-3/TRBV12-4
abundance: -
len: 14
d_gene: TRBD2
j_gene: TRBJ2-5
CDR3nt: TGTGCCAGCAGTTTTAGCGGGGCGGTCGAGACCCAGTACTTC
CDR3aa: CASSFSGAVETQYF

v_gene: TRBV13
abundance: few
len: 14
d_gene: -
j_gene: TRBJ2-1
CDR3nt: TGTGCCAGCAAATTGCGGGGTGGGCATGGTGAGCAGTTCTTC
CDR3aa: CASKLRGGHGEQFF

v_gene: TRBV6-6
abundance: -
len: 15
d_gene: -
j_gene: TRBJ2-2
CDR3nt: TGTGCCAGCAGTTACTCCGGGCCACCCCCCGGGGAGCTGTTTTTT
CDR3aa: CASSYSGPPPGELFF

v_gene: TRBV7-2
abundance: -
len: 15
d_gene: TRBD2
j_gene: TRBJ2-5
CDR3nt: TGTGCCAGCAGCTTAGCAGCGGGGGGGCAGGAGACCCAGTACTTC
CDR3aa: CASSLAAGGQETQYF

v_gene: TRBV7-6
abundance: -
len: 15
d_gene: TRBD2
j_gene: TRBJ2-7
CDR3nt: TGTGCCAGCAGCTTAGCGAGCGGGAGGACTAACGAGCAGTACTTC
CDR3aa: CASSLASGRTNEQYF

v_gene: TRBV29-1
abundance: few
len: 12
d_gene: -
j_gene: TRBJ2-5
CDR3nt: TGCAGCGTTGAGGGGGGTTGGGAGACCCAGTACTTC
CDR3aa: CSVEGGWETQYF

v_gene: TRBV28
abundance: -
len: 14
d_gene: TRBD1
j_gene: TRBJ1-4
CDR3nt: TGTGCCAGCCTCCCGGGACAGGCTCGTGAAAAACTGTTTTTT
CDR3aa: CASLPGQAREKLFF

v_gene: TRBV6-2/TRBV6-3
abundance: -
len: 11
d_gene: -
j_gene: TRBJ1-1
CDR3nt: TGTGCCAGCAGGTACTCGCTTGAAGCTTTCTTT
CDR3aa: CASRYSLEAFF

v_gene: TRBV6-5
abundance: -
len: 14
d_gene: -
j_gene: TRBJ1-5
CDR3nt: TGTGCCAGCAGGGGGACCGGGAGAGGACAGCCCCAGCATTTT
CDR3aa: CASRGTGRGQPQHF

v_gene: TRBV19
abundance: -
len: 13
d_gene: TRBD1
j_gene: TRBJ2-1
CDR3nt: TGTGCCAGTAGTATCCAGGGGGACAATGAGCAGTTCTTC
CDR3aa: CASSIQGDNEQFF

v_gene: TRBV12-3/TRBV12-4
abundance: few
len: 15
d_gene: TRBD1
j_gene: TRBJ2-7
CDR3nt: TGTGCCAGCAGCCCGATCGCAGGGGGCCTCTACGAGCAGTACTTC
CDR3aa: CASSPIAGGLYEQYF

v_gene: TRBV18
abundance: -
len: 15
d_gene: -
j_gene: TRBJ2-7
CDR3nt: TGTGCCAGCTCGCGGACGACTAGTGCAACCTACGAGCAGTACTTC
CDR3aa: CASSRTTSATYEQYF

v_gene: TRBV5-1
abundance: -
len: 14
d_gene: -
j_gene: TRBJ2-1
CDR3nt: TGCGCCAGCAGCTTGGCCCAAGTGTACAATGAGCAGTTCTTC
CDR3aa: CASSLAQVYNEQFF

v_gene: TRBV5-1
abundance: -
len: 16
d_gene: -
j_gene: TRBJ2-2
CDR3nt: TGCGCCAGCAGCCTGACTATATTCGCGAACACCGGGGAGCTGTTTTTT
CDR3aa: CASSLTIFANTGELFF

v_gene: TRBV7-3
abundance: -
len: 13
d_gene: -
j_gene: TRBJ1-1
CDR3nt: TGTGCCAGCAGCTTCGGGGGGGCCACTGAAGCTTTCTTT
CDR3aa: CASSFGGATEAFF

v_gene: TRBV6-6
abundance: -
len: 14
d_gene: -
j_gene: TRBJ2-7
CDR3nt: TGTGCCAGCATCGAGGGGATGGTCGGCGACGAGCAGTACTTC
CDR3aa: CASIEGMVGDEQYF

v_gene: TRBV6-2/TRBV6-3
abundance: few
len: 12
d_gene: -
j_gene: TRBJ1-5
CDR3nt: TGTGCCAGCAGTAATTTTAACCAGCCCCAGCATTTT
CDR3aa: CASSNFNQPQHF

v_gene: TRBV7-2
abundance: -
len: 14
d_gene: TRBD1
j_gene: TRBJ2-3
CDR3nt: TGTGCCAGCAGCTTAGTTCAGGGGGAAGGTACGCAGTATTTT
CDR3aa: CASSLVQGEGTQYF

v_gene: TRBV27
abundance: -
len: 14
d_gene: TRBD2
j_gene: TRBJ2-3
CDR3nt: TGTGCCACTGCTAGCGGGAGGGCCGGAGATACGCAGTATTTT
CDR3aa: CATASGRAGDTQYF

v_gene: TRBV2
abundance: once
len: 12
d_gene: -
j_gene: TRBJ2-1
CDR3nt: TGCCCCCCCGGGGGCTCCTACAATGAGCAGTTCTTC
CDR3aa: CPPGGSYNEQFF

v_gene: TRBV14
abundance: once
len: 13
d_gene: -
j_gene: TRBJ2-1
CDR3nt: TGTGCCAGCAGCCAAGTAATGGAGGGTGAGCAGTTCTTC
CDR3aa: CASSQVMEGEQFF

v_gene: TRBV5-1
abundance: -
len: 17
d_gene: -
j_gene: TRBJ2-4
CDR3nt: TGCGCCAGCAGCTTGGGGGGCACATCTATAGCCAAAAACATTCAGTACTTC
CDR3aa: CASSLGGTSIAKNIQYF

v_gene: TRBV11-1
abundance: few
len: 21
d_gene: -
j_gene: TRBJ2-3
CDR3nt: TGTGCCAGCAGCGGTGCCCTCACTGACCCGTACAGCGACGGTGGCACAGATACGCAGTATTTT
CDR3aa: CASSGALTDPYSDGGTDTQYF

v_gene: TRBV29-1
abundance: few
len: 14
d_gene: -
j_gene: TRBJ1-1
CDR3nt: TGCAGCGTACGGACCGGCTCGGGGGACACTGAAGCTTTCTTT
CDR3aa: CSVRTGSGDTEAFF

v_gene: TRBV29-1
abundance: -
len: 12
d_gene: TRBD1
j_gene: TRBJ1-1
CDR3nt: TGCAGCGCAATGGGACAGCTCACTGAAGCTTTCTTT
CDR3aa: CSAMGQLTEAFF

v_gene: TRBV20-1
abundance: -
len: 15
d_gene: -
j_gene: TRBJ1-5
CDR3nt: TGCAGTGCTAGAGTGAGGGCAGGGAGCAATCAGCCCCAGCATTTT
CDR3aa: CSARVRAGSNQPQHF

v_gene: TRBV12-3/TRBV12-4
abundance: -
len: 17
d_gene: TRBD2
j_gene: TRBJ2-3
CDR3nt: TGTGCCAGCAGTTTAGCTCGGCTAGCGGACTACACAGATACGCAGTATTTT
CDR3aa: CASSLARLADYTDTQYF

v_gene: TRBV6-2/TRBV6-3
abundance: many
len: 16
d_gene: TRBD2
j_gene: TRBJ2-1
CDR3nt: TGTGCCAGCAGTGGGACTAGCGGGAAACCTTACAATGAGCAGTTCTTC
CDR3aa: CASSGTSGKPYNEQFF

v_gene: TRBV7-2
abundance: -
len: 12
d_gene: -
j_gene: TRBJ1-2
CDR3nt: TGTGCCAGCAGCGCAGGGCTCTATGGCTACACCTTC
CDR3aa: CASSAGLYGYTF

v_gene: TRBV7-9
abundance: few
len: 14
d_gene: -
j_gene: TRBJ2-3
CDR3nt: TGTGCCAGCACCCTTTACAGATCAGCGGATACGCAGTATTTT
CDR3aa: CASTLYRSADTQYF

v_gene: TRBV11-3
abundance: -
len: 15
d_gene: -
j_gene: TRBJ1-2
CDR3nt: TGTGCCAGCAGCTTAGATAGGGGAGGGCCCTATGGCTACACCTTC
CDR3aa: CASSLDRGGPYGYTF

v_gene: TRBV18
abundance: few
len: 13
d_gene: -
j_gene: TRBJ1-2
CDR3nt: TGTGCCAGCTCACCACAGGGTCACTATGGCTACACCTTC
CDR3aa: CASSPQGHYGYTF

v_gene: TRBV29-1
abundance: -
len: 14
d_gene: TRBD1
j_gene: TRBJ1-2
CDR3nt: TGCAGCGTTGTGGGGACAGGGTTTAACTATGGCTACACCTTC
CDR3aa: CSVVGTGFNYGYTF

v_gene: TRBV7-9
abundance: -
len: 14
d_gene: -
j_gene: TRBJ2-5
CDR3nt: TGTGCCAGCAACACTGGAGGAAGAAAAGAGACCCAGTACTTC
CDR3aa: CASNTGGRKETQYF

v_gene: TRBV29-1
abundance: -
len: 14
d_gene: -
j_gene: TRBJ2-4
CDR3nt: TGCAGCGTTCAGGCACGACTAGCCAAAAACATTCAGTACTTC
CDR3aa: CSVQARLAKNIQYF

v_gene: TRBV6-1
abundance: few
len: 14
d_gene: TRBD1
j_gene: TRBJ2-1
CDR3nt: TGTGCCAGCAGCCCGGGACAGGGTTATGGTGAGCAGTTCTTC
CDR3aa: CASSPGQGYGEQFF

v_gene: TRBV15
abundance: -
len: 14
d_gene: TRBD2
j_gene: TRBJ2-3
CDR3nt: TGTGCCACCAGAGACAGCGGGGGGACAGATACGCAGTATTTT
CDR3aa: CATRDSGGTDTQYF

v_gene: TRBV6-5
abundance: -
len: 13
d_gene: -
j_gene: TRBJ1-6
CDR3nt: TGTGCCAGCACCCCGGGGGTTGGATCACCCCTCCACTTT
CDR3aa: CASTPGVGSPLHF

v_gene: TRBV15
abundance: few
len: 12
d_gene: -
j_gene: TRBJ2-7
CDR3nt: TGTGCCACCAGCCAGGGGATCTACGAGCAGTACTTC
CDR3aa: CATSQGIYEQYF

v_gene: TRBV12-3/TRBV12-4
abundance: -
len: 16
d_gene: TRBD1
j_gene: TRBJ1-1
CDR3nt: TGTGCCAGCAGTACGTCCGGGGACAGGGTAAACACTGAAGCTTTCTTT
CDR3aa: CASSTSGDRVNTEAFF